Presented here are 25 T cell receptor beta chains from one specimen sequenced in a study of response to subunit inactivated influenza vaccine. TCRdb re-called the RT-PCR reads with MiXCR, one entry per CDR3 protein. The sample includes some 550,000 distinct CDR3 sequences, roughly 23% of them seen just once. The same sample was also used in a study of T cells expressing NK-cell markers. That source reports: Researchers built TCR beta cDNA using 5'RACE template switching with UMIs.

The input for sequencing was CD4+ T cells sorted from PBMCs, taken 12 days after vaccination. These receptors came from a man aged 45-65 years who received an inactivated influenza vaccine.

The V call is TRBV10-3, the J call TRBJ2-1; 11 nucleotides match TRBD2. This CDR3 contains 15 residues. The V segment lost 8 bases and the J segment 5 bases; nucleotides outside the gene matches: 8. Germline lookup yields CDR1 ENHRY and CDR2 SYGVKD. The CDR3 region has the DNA TGTGCCATCGCTACTAGCGGGAGAACCCACAATGAGCAGTTCTTC. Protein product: CAIATSGRTHNEQFF.

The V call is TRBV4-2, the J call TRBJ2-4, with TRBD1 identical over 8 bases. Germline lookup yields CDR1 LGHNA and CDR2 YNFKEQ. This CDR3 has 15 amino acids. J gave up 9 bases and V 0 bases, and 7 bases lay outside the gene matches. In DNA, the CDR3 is TGTGCCAGCAGCCAAGAACAGGGGGACTCTAGCATTCAGTACTTC. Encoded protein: CASSQEQGDSSIQYF.

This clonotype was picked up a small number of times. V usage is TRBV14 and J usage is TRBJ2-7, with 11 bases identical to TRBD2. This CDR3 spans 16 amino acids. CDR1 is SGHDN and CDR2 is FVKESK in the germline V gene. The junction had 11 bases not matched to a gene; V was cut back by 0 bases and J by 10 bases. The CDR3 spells CASSQDVGLAALSQYF. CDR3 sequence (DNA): TGTGCCAGCAGCCAAGATGTGGGACTAGCGGCCCTCTCCCAGTACTTC.

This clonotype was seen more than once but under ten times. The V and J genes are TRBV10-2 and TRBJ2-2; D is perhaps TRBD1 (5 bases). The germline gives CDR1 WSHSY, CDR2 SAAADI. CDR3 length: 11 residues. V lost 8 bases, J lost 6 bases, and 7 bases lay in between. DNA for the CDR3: TGCGCCAGCCTCAGGGCCGGGGAGCTGTTTTTT. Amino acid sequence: CASLRAGELFF.

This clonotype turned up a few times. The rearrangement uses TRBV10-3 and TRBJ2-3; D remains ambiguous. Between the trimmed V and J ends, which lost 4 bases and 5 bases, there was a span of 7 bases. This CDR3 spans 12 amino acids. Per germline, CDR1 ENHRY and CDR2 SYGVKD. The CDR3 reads CAISALEDTQYF. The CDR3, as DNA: TGTGCCATCAGTGCCCTAGAAGATACGCAGTATTTT.

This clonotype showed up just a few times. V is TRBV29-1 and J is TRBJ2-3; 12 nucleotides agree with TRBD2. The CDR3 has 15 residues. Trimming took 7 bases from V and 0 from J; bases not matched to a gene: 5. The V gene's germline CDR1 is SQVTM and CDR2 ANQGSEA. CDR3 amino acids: CSAIGTSGSTDTQYF. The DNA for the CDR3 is TGCAGCGCGATAGGGACTAGCGGGAGCACAGATACGCAGTATTTT.

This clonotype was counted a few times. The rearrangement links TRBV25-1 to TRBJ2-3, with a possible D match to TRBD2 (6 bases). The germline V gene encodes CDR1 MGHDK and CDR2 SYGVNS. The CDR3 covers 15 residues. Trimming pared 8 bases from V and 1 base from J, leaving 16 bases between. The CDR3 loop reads CASQGGGARTDTQYF. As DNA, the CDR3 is TGTGCCAGCCAGGGAGGAGGGGCTCGCACAGATACGCAGTATTTT.

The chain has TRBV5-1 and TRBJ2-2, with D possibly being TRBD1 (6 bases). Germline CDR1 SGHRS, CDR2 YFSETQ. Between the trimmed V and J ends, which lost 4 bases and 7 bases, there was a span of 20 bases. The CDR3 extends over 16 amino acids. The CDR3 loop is CASSPGTSQRVGELFF. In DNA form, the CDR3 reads TGCGCCAGCAGCCCGGGGACAAGTCAAAGGGTCGGGGAGCTGTTTTTT.

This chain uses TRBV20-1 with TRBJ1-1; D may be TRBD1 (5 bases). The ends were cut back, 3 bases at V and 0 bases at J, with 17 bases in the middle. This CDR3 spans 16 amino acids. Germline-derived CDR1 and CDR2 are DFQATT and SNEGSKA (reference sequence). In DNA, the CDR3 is TGCAGTGCTAGGAGATCGGGACTTAGACTGAACACTGAAGCTTTCTTT. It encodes CSARRSGLRLNTEAFF.

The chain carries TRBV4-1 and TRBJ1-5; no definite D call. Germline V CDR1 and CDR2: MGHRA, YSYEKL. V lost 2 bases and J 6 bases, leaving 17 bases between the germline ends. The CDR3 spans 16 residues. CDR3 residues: CASSQQLPESSQPQHF. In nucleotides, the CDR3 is TGCGCCAGCAGCCAACAACTCCCGGAATCCTCTCAGCCCCAGCATTTT.

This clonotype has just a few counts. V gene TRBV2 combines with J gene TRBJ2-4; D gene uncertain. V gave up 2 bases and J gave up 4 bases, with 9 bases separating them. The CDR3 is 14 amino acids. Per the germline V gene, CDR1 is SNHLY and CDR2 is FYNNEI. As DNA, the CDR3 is TGTGCCAGCAGTGAACCGGTCAGGAAAAACATTCAGTACTTC. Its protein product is CASSEPVRKNIQYF.

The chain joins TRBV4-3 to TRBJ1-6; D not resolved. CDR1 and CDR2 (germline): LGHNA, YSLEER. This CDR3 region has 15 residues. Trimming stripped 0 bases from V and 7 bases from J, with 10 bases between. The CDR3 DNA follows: TGCGCCAGCAGCCAAGATACTGGCGGGAATTCACCCCTCCACTTT. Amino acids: CASSQDTGGNSPLHF.

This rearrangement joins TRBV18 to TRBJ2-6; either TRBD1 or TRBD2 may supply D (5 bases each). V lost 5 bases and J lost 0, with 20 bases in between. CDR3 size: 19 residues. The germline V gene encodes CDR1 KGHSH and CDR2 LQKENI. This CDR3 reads CASSSFAPGPHSGANVLTF. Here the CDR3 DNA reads TGTGCCAGCTCATCTTTTGCCCCGGGACCGCACTCTGGGGCCAACGTCCTGACTTTC.

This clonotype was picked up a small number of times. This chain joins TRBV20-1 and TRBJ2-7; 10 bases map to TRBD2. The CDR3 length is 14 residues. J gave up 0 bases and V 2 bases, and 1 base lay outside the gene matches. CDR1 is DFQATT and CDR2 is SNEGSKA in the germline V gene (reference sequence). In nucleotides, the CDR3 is TGCAGTGCTAGATCTAGCGGGAGCTCCTACGAGCAGTACTTC. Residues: CSARSSGSSYEQYF.

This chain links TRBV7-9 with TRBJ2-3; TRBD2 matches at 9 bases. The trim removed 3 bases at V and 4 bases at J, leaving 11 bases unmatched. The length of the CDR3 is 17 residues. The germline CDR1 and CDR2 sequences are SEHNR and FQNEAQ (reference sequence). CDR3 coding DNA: TGTGCCAGCAGCTTTCTGTCAGCGGGCGGGGGGGCAGATACGCAGTATTTT. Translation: CASSFLSAGGGADTQYF.

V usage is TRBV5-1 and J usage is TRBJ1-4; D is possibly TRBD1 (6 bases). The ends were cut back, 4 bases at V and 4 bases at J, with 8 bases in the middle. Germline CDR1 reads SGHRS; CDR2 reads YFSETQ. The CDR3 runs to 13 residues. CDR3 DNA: TGCGCCAGCAGCGGACAGAATAATGAAAAACTGTTTTTT. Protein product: CASSGQNNEKLFF.

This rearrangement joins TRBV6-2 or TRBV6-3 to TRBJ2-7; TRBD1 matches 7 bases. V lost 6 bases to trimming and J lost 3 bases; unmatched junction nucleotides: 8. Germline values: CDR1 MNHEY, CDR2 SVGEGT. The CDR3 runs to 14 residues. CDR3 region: CASRVGQLLYEQYF. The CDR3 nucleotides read TGTGCCAGCAGAGTGGGACAGTTACTCTACGAGCAGTACTTC.

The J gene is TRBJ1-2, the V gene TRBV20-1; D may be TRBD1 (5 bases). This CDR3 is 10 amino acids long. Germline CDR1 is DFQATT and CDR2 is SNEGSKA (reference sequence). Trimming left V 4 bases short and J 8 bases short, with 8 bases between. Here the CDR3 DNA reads TGCAGTGCTACCAGGGAAGGCTACACCTTC. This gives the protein CSATREGYTF.

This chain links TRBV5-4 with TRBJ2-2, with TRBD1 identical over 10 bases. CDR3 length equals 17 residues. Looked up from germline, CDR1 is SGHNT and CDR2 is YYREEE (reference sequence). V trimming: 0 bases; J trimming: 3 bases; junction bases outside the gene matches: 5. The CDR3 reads CASSLAGGQGYTGELFF. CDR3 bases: TGTGCCAGCAGCTTGGCCGGGGGACAGGGGTACACCGGGGAGCTGTTTTTT.

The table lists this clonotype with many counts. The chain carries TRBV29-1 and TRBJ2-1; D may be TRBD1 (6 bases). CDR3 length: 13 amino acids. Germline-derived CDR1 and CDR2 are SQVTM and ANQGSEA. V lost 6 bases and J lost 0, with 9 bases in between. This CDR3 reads CSVQGNSYNEQFF. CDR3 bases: TGCAGCGTACAGGGAAACTCCTACAATGAGCAGTTCTTC.

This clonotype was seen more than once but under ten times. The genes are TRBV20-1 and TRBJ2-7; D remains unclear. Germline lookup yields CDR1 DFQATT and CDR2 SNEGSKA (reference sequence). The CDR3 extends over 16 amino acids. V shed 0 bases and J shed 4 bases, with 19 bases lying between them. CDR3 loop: CSARDQRDTVVYEQYF. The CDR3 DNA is TGCAGTGCTAGAGATCAGAGAGACACGGTGGTTTACGAGCAGTACTTC.

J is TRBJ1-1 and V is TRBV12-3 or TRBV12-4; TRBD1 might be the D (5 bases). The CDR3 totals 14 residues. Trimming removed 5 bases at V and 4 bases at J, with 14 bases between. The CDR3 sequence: CASSPQRRGTEAFF. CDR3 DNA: TGTGCCAGCAGTCCTCAGCGTAGGGGCACTGAAGCTTTCTTT.

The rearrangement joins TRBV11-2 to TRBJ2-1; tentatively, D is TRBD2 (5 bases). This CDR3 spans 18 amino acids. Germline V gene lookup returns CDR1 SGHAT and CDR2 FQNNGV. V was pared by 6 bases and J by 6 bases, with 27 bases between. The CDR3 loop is CASRGPGQPGLNSNEQFF. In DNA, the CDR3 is TGTGCCAGCAGAGGTCCCGGGCAGCCTGGACTGAATTCCAATGAGCAGTTCTTC. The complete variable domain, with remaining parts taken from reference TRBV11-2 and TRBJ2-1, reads EAGVAQSPRYKIIEKRQSVAFWCNPISGHATLYWYQQILGQGPKLLIQFQNNGVVDDSQLPKDRFSAERLKGVDSTLKIQPAKLEDSAVYLCASRGPGQPGLNSNEQFFGPGTRLTVL.

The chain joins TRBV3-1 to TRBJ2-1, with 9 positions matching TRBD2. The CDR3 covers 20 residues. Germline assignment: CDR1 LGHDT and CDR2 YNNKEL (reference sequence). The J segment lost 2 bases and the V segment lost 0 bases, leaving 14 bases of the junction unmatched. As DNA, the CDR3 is TGTGCCAGCAGCCAAGACGACACAGCGGGGGGACTACCGCCCTACAATGAGCAGTTCTTC. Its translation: CASSQDDTAGGLPPYNEQFF.

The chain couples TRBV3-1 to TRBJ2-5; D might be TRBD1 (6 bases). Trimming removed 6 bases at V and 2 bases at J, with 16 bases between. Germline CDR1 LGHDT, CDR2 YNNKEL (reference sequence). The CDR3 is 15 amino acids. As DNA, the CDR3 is TGTGCCAGCAGGCGAAGGGGGACCGTTCAAGAGACCCAGTACTTC. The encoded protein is CASRRRGTVQETQYF.